This TCR beta chain appears in the sequencing data of a study of T cell responses to AZD1222 COVID-19 vaccine. Germline V gives CDR1 LGHDT, CDR2 YNNKEL (reference sequence). This CDR3 comprises 13 residues. Between the trimmed V and J ends, which lost 2 bases and 3 bases, there was a span of 5 bases. The study's findings and limits: Only a handful of AZD1222 recipients tested seropositive at baseline. Spike-specific TCR breadth and depth grew following two AZD1222 doses. It was only after the peak T cell response that any repertoires were sampled.

The protocol was immunoSEQ multiplex PCR, while the TCRdb copy is restricted to in-frame clones and leaves out a portion. The sample carries approximately 160,000 clones, approximately 89% recorded once. This clone came up a few times. Its target is not known. Sequenced material: peripheral blood, taken on day 0 of AZD1222 vaccination. The clonotype comes from an adult in good health. The J gene is TRBJ1-5, the V gene TRBV3-1 (or the pseudogene TRBV3-2), with D unresolved. CDR3 sequence: CASSQLSNQPQHF. For the CDR3, the DNA is TGTGCCAGCAGCCAACTTTCCAATCAGCCCCAGCATTTT.